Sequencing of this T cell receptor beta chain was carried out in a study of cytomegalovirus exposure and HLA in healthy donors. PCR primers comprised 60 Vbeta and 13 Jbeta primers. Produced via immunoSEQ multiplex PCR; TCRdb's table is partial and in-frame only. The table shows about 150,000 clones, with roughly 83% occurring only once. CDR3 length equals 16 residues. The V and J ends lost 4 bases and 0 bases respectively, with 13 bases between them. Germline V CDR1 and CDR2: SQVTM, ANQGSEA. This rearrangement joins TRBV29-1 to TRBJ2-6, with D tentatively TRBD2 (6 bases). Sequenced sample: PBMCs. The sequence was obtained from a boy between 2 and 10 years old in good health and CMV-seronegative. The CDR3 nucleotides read TGCAGCGTTGTGAGCGACGGGAGCTCTGGGGCCAACGTCCTGACTTTC. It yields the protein CSVVSDGSSGANVLTF. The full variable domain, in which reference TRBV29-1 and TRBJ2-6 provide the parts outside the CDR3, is SAVISQKPSRDICQRGTSLTIQCQVDSQVTMMFWYRQQPGQSLTLIATANQGSEATYESGFVIDKFPISRPNLTFSTLTVSNMSPEDSSIYLCSVVSDGSSGANVLTFGAGSRLTVL.